These 17 T cell receptor beta chains were all obtained from the same sample, sequenced in a study of cytomegalovirus exposure and HLA in healthy donors. PCR was performed using 60 Vbeta and 13 Jbeta primers. The protocol was immunoSEQ multiplex PCR, while the TCRdb copy is restricted to in-frame clones and leaves out a portion. The sample lists 150,000 to 200,000 clones; roughly 68% were seen once. The sequenced material came from PBMCs. The receptors originated from a man between 25 and 39 years old in good health and CMV-seropositive.

The chain combines TRBV10-1 with TRBJ2-3; a weak D match, TRBD2 (7 bases). V was shortened by 2 bases and J by 3 bases, with 18 bases between the two germline ends. Germline V gene lookup returns CDR1 WNHNN and CDR2 SYGVQD (reference sequence). The CDR3 spans 17 residues. CDR3 nucleotide sequence: TGCGCCAGCAGTGAGACGGGGGGAACGACAGGTACAGATACGCAGTATTTT. Its protein is CASSETGGTTGTDTQYF.

This clone has more than one count but fewer than ten. CDR3 amino acids: CASDPNDRAHTEAFF. Here the CDR3 DNA reads TGTGCCAGTGATCCCAATGACAGGGCCCACACTGAAGCTTTCTTT. This chain joins TRBV19 and TRBJ1-1; TRBD1 matches at 7 bases. CDR1 and CDR2 from the germline V gene are LNHDA and SQIVND (reference sequence). The CDR3 length is 15 residues. V was pared by 8 bases and J by 3 bases, with 12 bases of the junction left unmatched.

The chain couples TRBV19 to TRBJ2-1; 9 nucleotides match TRBD2. V lost 9 bases to trimming and J lost 4 bases; unmatched junction nucleotides: 7. Germline V gene data show CDR1 as LNHDA and CDR2 as SQIVND (reference sequence). The CDR3 spans 14 residues. In DNA, the CDR3 is TGTGCCAGCAGAACAACTAGCGGGTACAATGAGCAGTTCTTC. This sequence encodes CASRTTSGYNEQFF.

This clone was seen once. This chain connects TRBV30 to TRBJ1-2; unclear D gene. From germline, CDR1 is GTSNPN and CDR2 SVGIG (reference sequence). CDR3 length: 14 residues. V was trimmed by 0 bases and J by 2 bases, leaving 10 bases between them. CDR3 in amino acids: CAWSVAGVNYGYTF. Here the CDR3 DNA reads TGTGCCTGGAGTGTAGCGGGAGTCAACTATGGCTACACCTTC.

This clone turned up a few times. This rearrangement joins TRBV21-1 to TRBJ1-1. TRBV21-1 corresponds to a pseudogene. This CDR3 has 8 residues. The CDR3 DNA sequence: TGTGCCACCCTGCGAGCTTTCTTT. Its protein is CATLRAFF.

About this clone itself: One end of the junction is discordant with germline, which a read error may explain. V and J are TRBV5-1 and TRBJ1-1, with 8 nucleotides matching TRBD1. Germline CDR1 SGHRS, CDR2 YFSETQ. This CDR3 comprises 15 residues. The DNA of the CDR3 is TGCGCCAGCAGATTGGACAGGGTGAGGAACACTGAAGCTTTCTTT. It translates to CASRLDRVRNTEAFF.

The V call is TRBV6-1, the J call TRBJ1-5; D perhaps matches TRBD1 (5 bases). Germline V gives CDR1 MNHNS, CDR2 SASEGT. This CDR3 has 14 amino acids. Trimming took off 1 base at V and 4 bases at J, with 8 bases between the two ends. CDR3 DNA: TGTGCCAGCAGTGAAGAAGCAGGGAATCAGCCCCAGCATTTT. As protein: CASSEEAGNQPQHF.

The chain is built from TRBV19 and TRBJ2-7, with D tentatively TRBD2 (5 bases). The ends were cut back, 5 bases at V and 4 bases at J, with 6 bases in the middle. The CDR3 extends over 11 amino acids. In germline, CDR1 is LNHDA, CDR2 SQIVND (reference sequence). The CDR3 DNA follows: TGTGCCAGTAGTGGACTTTACGAGCAGTACTTC. Its protein is CASSGLYEQYF.

The J gene is TRBJ1-1, the V gene TRBV18; D gene uncertain. This CDR3 is 13 amino acids long. Germline lookup yields CDR1 KGHSH and CDR2 LQKENI. The V end was cut by 2 bases, the J end by 0 bases, with 4 bases between. The CDR3 bases are TGTGCCAGCTCACCAGCGGTGAACACTGAAGCTTTCTTT. Protein: CASSPAVNTEAFF.

V and J are TRBV18 and TRBJ2-2, with D perhaps matching TRBD1 (5 bases). The germline V and J ends were trimmed by 2 bases and 1 base, with 8 bases remaining between them. The CDR3 sequence is 15 residues long. Germline values: CDR1 KGHSH, CDR2 LQKENI. Here the CDR3 reads CASSPGTGNTGELFF. Written as DNA, the CDR3 is TGTGCCAGCTCACCAGGAACAGGGAACACCGGGGAGCTGTTTTTT.

A word on this clone: This is likely a read error, given that the CDR3 carries no conserved phenylalanine or tryptophan at its end. This rearrangement joins TRBV6-1 to TRBJ1-2; 7 bases match TRBD1. The trim removed 4 bases at V and 4 bases at J, leaving 6 bases unmatched. This CDR3 spans 14 amino acids. Germline V lookup: CDR1 MNHNS, CDR2 SASEGT. The CDR3 DNA reads TGTGCCAGCAGTGGAGGGACAGAGATCTATGGCTACACCCTC. Translating gives CASSGGTEIYGYTL.

This clone was recorded a few times. J is TRBJ1-5 and V is TRBV11-3; D is undetermined. The germline V gene encodes CDR1 SGHNT and CDR2 YENEEA. V dropped 0 bases and J dropped 6 bases, with 6 bases sitting between them. This CDR3 is built from 13 residues. The CDR3 loop is CASSLDTGQPQHF. DNA of the CDR3: TGTGCCAGCAGCTTAGATACGGGTCAGCCCCAGCATTTT. Combining the CDR3 with reference TRBV11-3 and TRBJ1-5 gives the whole variable domain EAGVVQSPRYKIIEKKQPVAFWCNPISGHNTLYWYLQNLGQGPELLIRYENEEAVDDSQLPKDRFSAERLKGVDSTLKIQPAELGDSAVYLCASSLDTGQPQHFGDGTRLSIL.

This chain links TRBV5-1 with TRBJ1-4, with TRBD1 as a possible D gene (6 bases). Germline CDR1 is SGHRS and CDR2 is YFSETQ. V lost 6 bases and J 7 bases, leaving 16 bases between the germline ends. The CDR3 sequence is 14 residues long. The CDR3 spells CASKTGTLGEKLFF. CDR3 bases: TGCGCCAGCAAGACCGGGACATTGGGTGAAAAACTGTTTTTT.

The chain employs TRBV27 and TRBJ2-7; 10 bases are shared with TRBD1. J was trimmed by 5 bases and V by 8 bases; bases with no gene match: 12. Germline V CDR1 and CDR2: MNHEY, SMNVEV (reference sequence). The CDR3 totals 15 residues. The CDR3 bases are TGTGCCAGCGCCACTACCGGGACAGGGGTGAACGAGCAGTACTTC. It yields the protein CASATTGTGVNEQYF.

This clone has only a few counts. The chain couples TRBV6-6 to TRBJ2-7; weak D call: TRBD2 (6 bases). Trimming cost V 2 bases and J 4 bases, with 15 bases left between them. Germline V gene data show CDR1 as MNHNY and CDR2 as SVGAGI (reference sequence). CDR3 length: 15 amino acids. This chain's CDR3 is CASSYLGLTTYEQYF. The CDR3 DNA reads as TGTGCCAGCAGTTACCTAGGACTAACTACTTACGAGCAGTACTTC.

Here the CDR3 reads CASSFRRQGNTEAFF. The CDR3 DNA follows: TGTGCCAGCAGCTTCAGGAGACAGGGGAACACTGAAGCTTTCTTT. V is TRBV27 and J is TRBJ1-1; 7 nucleotides line up with TRBD1. This CDR3 spans 15 amino acids. Germline loops: CDR1 MNHEY, CDR2 SMNVEV (reference sequence). With 6 bases clipped from V and 1 base from J, the junction kept 8 bases outside the gene matches.

The chain employs TRBV19 and TRBJ2-7; 8 nucleotides align to TRBD2. Per the germline V gene, CDR1 is LNHDA and CDR2 is SQIVND (reference sequence). The J segment lost 4 bases and the V segment lost 4 bases, leaving 6 bases of the junction unmatched. The CDR3 runs 14 residues. This chain's CDR3 is CASSTGGVLYEQYF. CDR3 nucleotide sequence: TGTGCCAGTAGTACCGGGGGGGTTCTTTACGAGCAGTACTTC.